This TCR beta chain was identified in a study of cytotoxic CD8 clonotypes in ibrutinib-treated CLL. Study-wide results and caveats: Rising at ibrutinib response, clonality subsequently fell back toward baseline at progression.

As for this clone: The antigen remains undetermined.

Trimming shortened V by 7 bases and J by 5 bases, and 14 bases separated the two germline ends. This CDR3 comprises 13 residues. CDR1 is MNHEY and CDR2 is SMNVEV in the germline V gene (reference sequence). Using immunoSEQ multiplex PCR, the repertoire was profiled, and TCRdb retains in-frame clones only, with some absent. This sample has roughly 180,000 clones, with 84% found just once. The TCR comes from a human donor with chronic lymphocytic leukemia. Sequenced here: PBMCs, sampled after 24 months of ibrutinib treatment. This chain links TRBV27 with TRBJ1-1; maybe TRBD1 (5 bases). The CDR3 DNA follows: TGTGCCAGCACCACCCAGGGCTTTACTGAAGCTTTCTTT. The encoded protein is CASTTQGFTEAFF.